Each of the 6 T cell receptor beta chains below was sequenced from the same sample in a study of shared clonotypes between healthy human individuals. Measured with immunoSEQ multiplex PCR; TCRdb has only the in-frame clones, and not every one. The sample yields about 2.3 million clones, around 93% seen once. The sequenced sample was naive CD4+ T cells from PBMCs. Subset: CD45RA+ positively selected. The receptor set was obtained from a man aged 18 to 30 in good health. Some clones in this sample may be carry-over from other donors' samples.

V and J are TRBV25-1 and TRBJ1-1, with D maybe TRBD1 (6 bases). V gave up 5 bases and J gave up 5 bases, with 21 bases separating them. The CDR3 is 16 residues long. The germline gives CDR1 MGHDK, CDR2 SYGVNS. CDR3 in DNA: TGTGCCAGCAGTAGGGTGGGGGCAGGGTACGAAACTGAAGCTTTCTTT. Amino acids: CASSRVGAGYETEAFF.

The chain joins TRBV9 to TRBJ1-2, with 11 bases aligning to TRBD1. This CDR3 has 15 amino acids. CDR1 and CDR2 from the germline V gene are SGDLS and YYNGEE. V shed 3 bases, J shed 3 bases, and the junction held 4 bases outside the gene matches. The CDR3 DNA is TGTGCCAGCAGCGAGGGGACAGGGGGGTACTATGGCTACACCTTC. Its protein is CASSEGTGGYYGYTF.

The V gene is TRBV5-6, the J gene TRBJ2-7; tentatively, D is TRBD1 (7 bases). V lost 2 bases to trimming and J lost 2 bases, with 14 bases between them. Germline CDR1 is SGHDT and CDR2 is YYEEEE. The CDR3 consists of 15 residues. In DNA form, the CDR3 reads TGTGCCAGCAGCTTAGTGCAGGGGGGTACCTACGAGCAGTACTTC. Amino acids: CASSLVQGGTYEQYF.

The rearrangement uses TRBV6-6 and TRBJ1-2; D is undetermined. This CDR3 spans 11 amino acids. The germline V gene encodes CDR1 MNHNY and CDR2 SVGAGI (reference sequence). The V and J ends lost 10 bases and 4 bases respectively, with 10 bases between them. CDR3 loop: CATRGSYGYTF. In DNA form, the CDR3 reads TGTGCCACACGGGGTTCCTATGGCTACACCTTC.

This chain joins TRBV14 and TRBJ1-2; D unclear. Trimming took off 4 bases at V and 8 bases at J, with 17 bases between the two ends. Germline loops: CDR1 SGHDN, CDR2 FVKESK. The length of the CDR3 is 14 residues. Written as DNA, the CDR3 is TGTGCCAGCAGCCCAGCGACATCCCAATGGGGCTACACCTTC. Its translation: CASSPATSQWGYTF.

The chain carries TRBV29-1 and TRBJ2-7; 10 bases line up with TRBD2. This CDR3 has 14 residues. V gave up 5 bases and J gave up 5 bases; unmatched junction bases: 9. The germline V gene has CDR1 SQVTM and CDR2 ANQGSEA. CDR3 bases: TGCAGCGTTCAAAGCGGGAGGGTGGGTCACGAGCAGTACTTC. Translation gives CSVQSGRVGHEQYF.